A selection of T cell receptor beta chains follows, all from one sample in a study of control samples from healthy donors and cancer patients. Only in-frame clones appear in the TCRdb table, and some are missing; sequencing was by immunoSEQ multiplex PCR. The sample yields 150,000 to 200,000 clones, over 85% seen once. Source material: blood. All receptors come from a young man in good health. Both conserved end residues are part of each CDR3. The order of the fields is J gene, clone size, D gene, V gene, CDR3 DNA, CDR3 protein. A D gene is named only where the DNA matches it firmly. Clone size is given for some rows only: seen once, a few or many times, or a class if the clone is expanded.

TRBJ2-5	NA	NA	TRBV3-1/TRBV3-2	TGTGCCAGCAGCCAACGCCAAGAGACCCAGTACTTC	CASSQRQETQYF
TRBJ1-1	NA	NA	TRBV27	TGTGCCAGAAATCGATGGACCTGTTCATTCACTGAAGCTTTCTTT	CARNRWTCSFTEAFF
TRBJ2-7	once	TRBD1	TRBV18	TGTGCCAGCTCGGAGGGACAGGGACGGTCCTACGAGCAGTACTTC	CASSEGQGRSYEQYF
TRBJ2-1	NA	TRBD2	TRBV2	TGTGCCAGCAGTGAAGCCTTAGTCCCGGGACTAGCGGGAGCCCGCACTGAGCAGTTCTTC	CASSEALVPGLAGARTEQFF
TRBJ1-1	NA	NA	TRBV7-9	TGTGCCAGCAGCTTAGAGGGTTTGGCCACTGAAGCTTTCTTT	CASSLEGLATEAFF
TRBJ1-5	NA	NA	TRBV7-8	TGTGCCAGCAGCTTAGTTGCCGGGGGATCTAGCAATCAGCCCCAGCATTTT	CASSLVAGGSSNQPQHF
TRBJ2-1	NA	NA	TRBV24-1	TGTGCCACCAGTGATTGGGACTCCCGAGGAATAGCTTCCTACAATGAGCAGTTCTTC	CATSDWDSRGIASYNEQFF
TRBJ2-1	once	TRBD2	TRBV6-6	TGTGCCAGCAATCCAGCGGGAGGGGGGCTAAATGAGCAGTTCTTC	CASNPAGGGLNEQFF
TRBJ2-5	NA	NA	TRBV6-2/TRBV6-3	TGTGCCAGCAGTTACTCAAGCCCCCGAGAGACCCAGTACTTC	CASSYSSPRETQYF
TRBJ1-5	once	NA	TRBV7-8	TGTGCCAGCAGCTTGAGGGCTAGCAATCAGCCCCAGCATTTT	CASSLRASNQPQHF
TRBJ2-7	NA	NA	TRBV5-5	TGTGCCAGCAGCTTGGCGGCGAGCGGTGACGAGCAGTACTTC	CASSLAASGDEQYF
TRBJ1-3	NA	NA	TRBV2	TGTGCCAGCAGCGACCACAGGGCTCCCGGAAACACCATATATTTT	CASSDHRAPGNTIYF
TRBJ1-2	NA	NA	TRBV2	TGTGCCAGCACATTAGCTAACTATGGCTACACCTTC	CASTLANYGYTF
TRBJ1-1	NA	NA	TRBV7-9	TGTGCCAGCAGCTCATTGGGCACTGAAGCTTTCTTT	CASSSLGTEAFF
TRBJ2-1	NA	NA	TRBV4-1	TGCGCCAGCAGCCAGAGGGTTAGCTCCTACAATGAGCAGTTCTTC	CASSQRVSSYNEQFF
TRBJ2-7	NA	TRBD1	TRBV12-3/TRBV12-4	TGTGCCAGCAGTCCTGGGACAGCCTACGAGCAGTACTTC	CASSPGTAYEQYF
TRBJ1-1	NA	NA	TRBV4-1	TGCGCCAGCAGCCACGCTTCTGAAGCTTTCTTT	CASSHASEAFF
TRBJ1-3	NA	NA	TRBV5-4	TGTGCCAGCAACCGAGGGGATCCACACTCTGGAAACACCATATATTTT	CASNRGDPHSGNTIYF
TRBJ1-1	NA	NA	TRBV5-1	TGCGCCAGCAGATGGGGGTCAGGGAACACTGAAGCTTTCTTT	CASRWGSGNTEAFF
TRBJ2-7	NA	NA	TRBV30	TGTGCCTGGGGGTTCGGGTACGAGCAGTACTTC	CAWGFGYEQYF
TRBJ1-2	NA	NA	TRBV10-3	TGTGCCATCAGTGAAGGCGCAGGGTCCAATGGCTACACCTTC	CAISEGAGSNGYTF
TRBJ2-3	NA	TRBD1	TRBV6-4	TGTGCCAGCAGCCTCCAGGGGGTTAGCACAGATACGCAGTATTTT	CASSLQGVSTDTQYF
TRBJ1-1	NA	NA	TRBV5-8	TGTGCCAGCAGCTTAGGCCACCTTGAAGCTTTCTTT	CASSLGHLEAFF
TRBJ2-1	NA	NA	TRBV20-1	TGCGGATTAAGAAGCAATGAGCAGTTCTTC	CGLRSNEQFF
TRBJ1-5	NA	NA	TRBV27	TGTGCCAGCAGTCATGAGGGTTATCAGCCCCAGCATTTT	CASSHEGYQPQHF
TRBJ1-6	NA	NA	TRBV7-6	TGTGCCAGCAGCTTAGCGCAGGGACCATGGGGCAATTCACCCCTCCACTTT	CASSLAQGPWGNSPLHF
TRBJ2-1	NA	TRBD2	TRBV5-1	TGCGCCAGCAACCTTAAACTAGCGGAAAGCTCCTACAATGAGCAGTTCTTC	CASNLKLAESSYNEQFF
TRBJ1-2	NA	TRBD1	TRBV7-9	TGTGCCAGCAGCTCCGGGACAGGGATTCCCTATGGCTACACCTTC	CASSSGTGIPYGYTF
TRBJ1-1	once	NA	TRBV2	TGTGCCAGCCGGGGGGGCTGGAGCACTGAAGCTTTCTTT	CASRGGWSTEAFF
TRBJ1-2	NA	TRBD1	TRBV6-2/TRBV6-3	TGTGCCGGCAGCGCAGGGGGCTCAAACTATGGCTACACCTTC	CAGSAGGSNYGYTF
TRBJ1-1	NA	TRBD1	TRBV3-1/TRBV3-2	TGTGCCAGCAGCCATGACAGGGGGATTTACACTGAAGCTTTCTTT	CASSHDRGIYTEAFF
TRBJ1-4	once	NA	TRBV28	TGTGCCAGCAGTCCCGGGACGGGGGGTGAAAAACTGTTTTTT	CASSPGTGGEKLFF
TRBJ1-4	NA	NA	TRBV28	TGTGCCAGCAGTTTTTGGGGCAGTGCAACTAATGAAAAACTGTTTTTT	CASSFWGSATNEKLFF
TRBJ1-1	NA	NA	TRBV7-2	TGTGCCAGCAGCTTAGTTAGGGGGGGGCGGACTGAAGCTTTCTTT	CASSLVRGGRTEAFF
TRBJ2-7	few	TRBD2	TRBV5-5	TGTGCCAGCAGCTTGGCTAGCGGGCTCTCCTACGAGCAGTACTTC	CASSLASGLSYEQYF
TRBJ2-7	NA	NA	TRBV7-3	TGTGCCAGCAGCTCCCGAGTCATGGATAGGCCCTACGAGCAGTACTTC	CASSSRVMDRPYEQYF
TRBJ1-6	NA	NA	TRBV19	TGTGCCAGTACCGCAGATAATTCACCCCTCCACTTT	CASTADNSPLHF
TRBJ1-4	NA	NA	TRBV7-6	TGTGCCAGCAGCTTAGCGCCCTTGACAGTTCATAATGAAAAACTGTTTTTT	CASSLAPLTVHNEKLFF
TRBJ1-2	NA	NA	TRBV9	TGTGCCAGCGGGCAAGCTAACTATGGCTACACCTTC	CASGQANYGYTF
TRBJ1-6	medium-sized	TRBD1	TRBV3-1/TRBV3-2	TGTGCCAGCAGCCCAGGACAGGATTCACCCCTCCACTTT	CASSPGQDSPLHF
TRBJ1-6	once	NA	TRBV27	TGTGCCAGCAGTGCGCCGGGGATCCGCACCCTCCACTTT	CASSAPGIRTLHF
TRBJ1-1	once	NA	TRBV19	TGTGCCAGTAGCTTCGTACAGAACACTGAAGCTTTCTTT	CASSFVQNTEAFF
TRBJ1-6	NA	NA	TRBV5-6	TGTGCCAGCAGCTTGGCTTGGGGGGGTAATTCACCCCTCCACTTT	CASSLAWGGNSPLHF
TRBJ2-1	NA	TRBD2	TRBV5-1	TGCGCCAGCAGCCCAGGGACTAGCGGGGGTAGGGAGCAGTTCTTC	CASSPGTSGGREQFF
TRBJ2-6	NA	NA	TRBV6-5	TGTGCCAGCAGTTTAGTATCTGGGGCCAACGTCCTGACTTTC	CASSLVSGANVLTF
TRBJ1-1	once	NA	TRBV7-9	TGTGCCAGCAGGACAGTCGGGAACACTGAAGCTTTCTTT	CASRTVGNTEAFF
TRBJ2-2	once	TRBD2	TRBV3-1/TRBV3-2	TGTGCCAGCAGCCAAAGGGGGCTAGCGGGATCCGGGGAGCTGTTTTTT	CASSQRGLAGSGELFF
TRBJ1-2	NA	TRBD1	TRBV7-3	TGTGCCAGCAGCTCCGGGACAGGGGTTGGCTACACCTTC	CASSSGTGVGYTF
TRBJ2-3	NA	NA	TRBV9	TGTGCCAGCAGCGCCCCAACTTCCCGGGATACGCAGTATTTT	CASSAPTSRDTQYF
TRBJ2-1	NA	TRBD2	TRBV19	TGTGCCAGTACCGACCCACCTCATCGCGGGGGAGACAATGAGCAGTTCTTC	CASTDPPHRGGDNEQFF
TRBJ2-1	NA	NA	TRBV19	TGTGCCCGTATCGGCAGGGGATCGTGCAATGAGCAGTTCTTC	CARIGRGSCNEQFF
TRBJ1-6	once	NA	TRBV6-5	TGTGCCAGCAGTCGGGGCGGGGGGATAAGTTCACCCCTCCACTTT	CASSRGGGISSPLHF
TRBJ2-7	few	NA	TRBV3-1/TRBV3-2	TGTGCCAGCAGCCAAGATTCCGGTGAAGGGGCCTCCTACGAGCAGTACTTC	CASSQDSGEGASYEQYF
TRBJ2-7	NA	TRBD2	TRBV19	TGTGCCAGTAGTGGGTTAGCGGGAGGAAGCTACGAGCAGTACTTC	CASSGLAGGSYEQYF
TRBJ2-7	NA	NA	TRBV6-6	TGTGCCAGCAGTTACCCCACGCCAGGGGGGACCTACGAGCAGTACTTC	CASSYPTPGGTYEQYF
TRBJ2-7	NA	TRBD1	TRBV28	TGTGCCACCGGTCCCATAGCGACAGGGGGCCGGGGCGAGCAGTACTTC	CATGPIATGGRGEQYF
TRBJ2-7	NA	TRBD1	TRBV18	TGTGCCAGCTCAACCGGGACAGGGGTCTACGAGCAGTACTTC	CASSTGTGVYEQYF
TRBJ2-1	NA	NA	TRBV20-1	TGCAGTGCTAGGGGCCCCAATGAGCAGTTCTTC	CSARGPNEQFF
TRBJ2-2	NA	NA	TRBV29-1	TGCAGCGTTTCGGAGGTGATAAACACCGGGGAGCTGTTTTTT	CSVSEVINTGELFF
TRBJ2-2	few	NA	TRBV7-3	TGTGCCAGCAGCTTAATAACGAACACCGGGGAGCTGTTTTTT	CASSLITNTGELFF